This TCR beta chain was observed in a study of blood T cell repertoires in COVID-19. Study details: Spain, Italy and the United States supplied samples that represented acute and convalescent COVID-19. From T cells, B-cell-depleted T cells, or PBMCs came the material, which was cDNA or gDNA.

V trimming: 1 base; J trimming: 2 bases; junction bases outside the gene matches: 2. The CDR3 runs 15 residues. CDR1 KGHSH and CDR2 LQKENI come from the germline V gene. In the source study's methods: Amplification with reference gene primers provided the estimates of nucleated cell counts. Clones were sequenced by immunoSEQ multiplex PCR, and TCRdb holds only the in-frame ones, with some missing. Clone size and the V and J calls come from that table; the DNA yielded D and trimming. This table has 95,000 to 110,000 clones, about 91% appearing once. The sequence was obtained from a man aged 45-65 years with active or convalescent COVID-19. Input material: peripheral blood. The gene calls are TRBV18 and TRBJ1-2; TRBD1 agrees at 9 bases. In DNA, the CDR3 is TGTGCCAGCTCACCACGGGGACAGGGAAACTATGGCTACACCTTC. It specifies CASSPRGQGNYGYTF.